This TCR beta chain was obtained from a study of blood T cell repertoires in COVID-19. Study in general: Sites across the United States, Italy and Spain contributed samples from acute and convalescent COVID-19. Sample material is recorded as cDNA or gDNA derived from T cells, B-cell-depleted T cells, or PBMCs.

Original handling: By means of reference gene primer amplification, nucleated cell counts were estimated. Measured with immunoSEQ multiplex PCR; TCRdb has only the in-frame clones, and not every one. That table furnishes V, J and clone size, whereas the DNA furnished D and trimming. The profile shows about 40,000 clones, about 89% of them singletons. Trimming took 5 bases from V and 8 from J; bases not matched to a gene: 5. The CDR3 totals 13 residues. CDR1 and CDR2 (germline): SGHVT, SQSDAQ. This sequence originates from a man aged 70 or older with active COVID-19. Sequencing was performed on peripheral blood. This chain connects TRBV7-4 to TRBJ1-4, with 7 bases identical to TRBD1. CDR3 DNA: TGTGCCAGCAGCATGGACAGGACCGAAAAACTGTTTTTT. Encoded protein: CASSMDRTEKLFF.